The entry below describes one TCR beta chain. Its target is unknown. This sample was included in a study of T cell responses to AZD1222 COVID-19 vaccine. Study-wide findings and caveats: Only five or six people who got AZD1222 tested seropositive at baseline. Rises in breadth and depth of Spike-specific TCRs came after two AZD1222 doses. Most donors were white British, females outnumbered males, and clonal diversity was possibly underestimated. Repertoires were obtained solely post-peak T cell response.

Clones were read by immunoSEQ multiplex PCR, and TCRdb kept only the in-frame ones, dropping some. The sample holds about 140,000 clones, less than 95% seen once. From germline, CDR1 is LNHDA and CDR2 SQIVND (reference sequence). Trimming removed 3 bases at V and 0 bases at J, with 9 bases between. The CDR3 runs 15 residues. The sample consisted of peripheral blood, taken on day 0 of AZD1222 vaccination. The V call is TRBV19, the J call TRBJ1-5; no firm D call. The origin of this receptor is an adult in good health. The CDR3 nucleotides are TGTGCCAGTAGTATGGAGGGTCATAGCAATCAGCCCCAGCATTTT. This translates into CASSMEGHSNQPQHF.